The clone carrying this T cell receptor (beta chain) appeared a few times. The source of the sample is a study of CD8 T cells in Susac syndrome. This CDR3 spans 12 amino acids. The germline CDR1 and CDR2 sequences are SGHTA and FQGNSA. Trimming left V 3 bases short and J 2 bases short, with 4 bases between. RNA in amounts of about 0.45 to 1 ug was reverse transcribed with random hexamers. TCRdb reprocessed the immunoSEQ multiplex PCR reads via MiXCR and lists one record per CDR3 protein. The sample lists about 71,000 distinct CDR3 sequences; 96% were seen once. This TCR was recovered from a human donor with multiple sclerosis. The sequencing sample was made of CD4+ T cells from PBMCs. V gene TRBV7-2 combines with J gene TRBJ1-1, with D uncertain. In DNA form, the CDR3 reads TGTGCCAGCAGCTTCGGTAACACTGAAGCTTTCTTT. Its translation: CASSFGNTEAFF.